What follows are 26 T cell receptor beta chains derived from one specimen sequenced in a study of T cells in Graves' hyperthyroidism and ophthalmopathy. Regions amplified from RNA transcripts were the TCR beta CDR3 regions. A set of HTBI primers served as the primers for a first-round RT-PCR of the TCR CDR3. Using its own MiXCR run on the multiplex PCR reads, TCRdb lists one record per CDR3 protein. The table includes fewer than 250,000 distinct CDR3 sequences, about a sixth detected once. The sample comprised blood. These receptors were collected from a man between 45 and 60 years old with Graves' hyperthyroidism.

This clonotype was seen many times. The chain is built from TRBV5-1 and TRBJ2-5; 12 bases line up with TRBD2. The CDR3 totals 14 residues. CDR1 and CDR2 from the germline V gene are SGHRS and YFSETQ. Trimming at V came to 4 bases and at J to 3 bases, leaving 1 base not matched to a gene. CDR3 bases: TGCGCCAGCAGCCGGACTAGCGGGGAAGAGACCCAGTACTTC. Protein sequence: CASSRTSGEETQYF.

This clonotype was recorded a few times. The junction shows a germline mismatch at one end, possibly a read error. The V call is TRBV15, the J call TRBJ2-1, with D tentatively TRBD1 (5 bases). The CDR3 consists of 17 residues. Germline V gives CDR1 LNHNV, CDR2 YYDKDF (reference sequence). Here the CDR3 DNA reads TGTGCCACCAGCAGAGAGTCGGCAGGGAAAAGGTACAATGGGCAGTTCTTC. The encoded protein is CATSRESAGKRYNGQFF.

The chain links TRBV9 to TRBJ2-5, with D possibly being TRBD1 or TRBD2 (5 bases each). The CDR3 loop spans 15 amino acids. CDR1 SGDLS and CDR2 YYNGEE come from the germline V gene. V was pared by 4 bases and J by 5 bases, with 18 bases between. CDR3 sequence: CASSPTPRRDETQYF. The CDR3 region has the DNA TGTGCCAGCAGCCCGACACCCCGCAGGGACGAGACCCAGTACTTC.

Ten or more counts support this clonotype. V gene TRBV12-3 or TRBV12-4 combines with J gene TRBJ1-2; 7 bases fit TRBD1. The CDR3 length is 15 residues. With V trimmed by 1 base and J by 8 bases, 10 bases remained unmatched. The CDR3 DNA reads TGTGCCAGCAGTTTAGAGATTACAGGGGTGGGCGGCTACACCTTC. It specifies CASSLEITGVGGYTF.

This clonotype showed up many times. The chain couples TRBV20-1 to TRBJ2-3, with a weak D call TRBD2 (5 bases). The germline V gene has CDR1 DFQATT and CDR2 SNEGSKA (reference sequence). The length of the CDR3 is 14 residues. Trimming cost V 3 bases and J 6 bases, with 16 bases left between them. As DNA, the CDR3 is TGCAGTGCTAGGGTCCCGGGATCAAGGGATACGCAGTATTTT. Translating gives CSARVPGSRDTQYF.

This clonotype has ten or more counts. The genes are TRBV10-1 and TRBJ2-5, with D possibly being TRBD2 (5 bases). Germline values: CDR1 WNHNN, CDR2 SYGVQD (reference sequence). V lost 3 bases and J lost 5, with 16 bases in between. The CDR3 length is 15 residues. CDR3: CASSDSPGKVETQYF. Here the CDR3 DNA reads TGCGCCAGCAGTGATTCCCCGGGGAAGGTTGAGACCCAGTACTTC.

The chain links TRBV29-1 to TRBJ1-1; no firm D call. V lost 4 bases and J 0 bases, leaving 18 bases between the germline ends. Germline V lookup: CDR1 SQVTM, CDR2 ANQGSEA. The CDR3 has 16 residues. CDR3 region: CSVGPGDPPMNTEAFF. The CDR3 DNA reads as TGCAGCGTTGGCCCGGGAGACCCTCCCATGAACACTGAAGCTTTCTTT.

This clonotype was seen a handful of times. This rearrangement joins TRBV12-5 to TRBJ2-7; 12 positions agree with TRBD1. Germline V gives CDR1 LGHNT, CDR2 FRNRAP. CDR3 size: 14 residues. V lost 1 base to trimming and J lost 5 bases; unmatched junction nucleotides: 0. The CDR3 DNA reads TGTGCTAGTGGTTTGGGGGACAGGGGGCACGAGCAGTACTTC. Its protein is CASGLGDRGHEQYF.

The rearrangement joins TRBV6-1 to TRBJ2-7; D unclear. The CDR3 is 13 amino acids. Germline V gives CDR1 MNHNS, CDR2 SASEGT. Trimming pared 5 bases from V and 3 bases from J, leaving 11 bases between. The CDR3 nucleotides are TGTGCCAGCAGTACCCGGACGTTCTACGAGCAGTACTTC. Translated, it gives CASSTRTFYEQYF.

This clonotype was counted ten times or more. The chain recombines TRBV6-5 with TRBJ2-7; 14 bases are shared with TRBD2. The germline V gene has CDR1 MNHEY and CDR2 SVGAGI. The CDR3 consists of 17 residues. The junction had 5 bases not matched to a gene; V was cut back by 2 bases and J by 2 bases. The DNA of the CDR3 is TGTGCCAGCAGTTACGGGACTAGCGGGAGTATGGCCTACGAGCAGTACTTC. It encodes CASSYGTSGSMAYEQYF.

To note about this clonotype: A read error may explain this, as a much larger clone is one base away. The gene calls are TRBV20-1 and TRBJ1-2; no definite D call. The CDR3 length is 11 residues. V dropped 7 bases and J dropped 2 bases, with 8 bases sitting between them. The germline V gene has CDR1 DFQATT and CDR2 SNEGSKA (reference sequence). The CDR3: CSGSGNYGYTF. The CDR3 DNA follows: TGCAGTGGATCGGGGAACTATGGCTACACCTTC.

This clonotype was picked up many times. This chain uses TRBV14 with TRBJ2-3; a possible D gene is TRBD2 (7 bases). The CDR3 loop spans 17 amino acids. Germline CDR1 is SGHDN and CDR2 is FVKESK. V lost 5 bases, J lost 6 bases, and 24 bases lay in between. The CDR3, as DNA: TGTGCCAGCAGCGGTCATTACGGCGTACAGGGAGGGGATACGCAGTATTTT. Translating gives CASSGHYGVQGGDTQYF.

In regard to this clonotype: A much more abundant neighbour one base away suggests this may be a read error. The chain uses TRBV11-3 and TRBJ2-5; D is unresolved. Trimming took 0 bases from V and 7 from J, leaving 6 bases between them. The V gene's germline CDR1 is SGHNT and CDR2 YENEEA. The CDR3 spans 12 residues. The CDR3 reads CASSLDPGTQYF. CDR3 in DNA: TGTGCCAGCAGCTTAGATCCAGGGACCCAGTACTTC. Complete variable domain (other parts from reference TRBV11-3 and TRBJ2-5): EAGVVQSPRYKIIEKKQPVAFWCNPISGHNTLYWYLQNLGQGPELLIRYENEEAVDDSQLPKDRFSAERLKGVDSTLKIQPAELGDSAVYLCASSLDPGTQYFGPGTRLLVL.

This clonotype has a count of ten or more. This rearrangement joins TRBV12-3 or TRBV12-4 to TRBJ2-1; D possibly uses TRBD1 or TRBD2 (5 bases each). V gave up 3 bases and J gave up 3 bases, with 9 bases separating them. The CDR3 length is 14 residues. The CDR3 here is CASSLGTHYNEQFF. The DNA for the CDR3 is TGTGCCAGCAGTTTGGGGACCCACTACAATGAGCAGTTCTTC.

This clonotype was found many times. J is TRBJ2-6 and V is TRBV2; weak D call: TRBD2 (6 bases). The germline gives CDR1 SNHLY, CDR2 FYNNEI. Trimming removed 6 bases from V and 0 bases from J, with 9 bases in between. This CDR3 is 15 amino acids long. CDR3 bases: TGTGCCAGCAGGGCGACTAGCTCTGGGGCCAACGTCCTGACTTTC. It codes for CASRATSSGANVLTF.

The chain uses TRBV3-1 and TRBJ2-7; 11 positions agree with TRBD1. The V gene end was trimmed by 4 bases and the J gene end by 6 bases; junction bases not matched to a gene: 8. The length of the CDR3 is 15 residues. CDR1 and CDR2 from the germline V gene are LGHDT and YNNKEL (reference sequence). This CDR3 reads CASSPPGQGVGEQYF. The CDR3 DNA sequence: TGTGCCAGCAGCCCCCCGGGACAGGGGGTTGGCGAGCAGTACTTC.

As concerns this clonotype: A much larger clone sits a single nucleotide away, making a read error possible. The chain employs TRBV19 and TRBJ2-1, with D possibly being TRBD1 or TRBD2 (5 bases each). The length of the CDR3 is 15 residues. CDR1 is LNHDA and CDR2 is SQIVND in the germline V gene (reference sequence). CDR3 nucleotides: TGTGCCAGTAGTATAGGGGGGAGTGCCTACAATGAGCGGTTCTTC. Its protein product is CASSIGGSAYNERFF.

This clonotype was seen repeatedly, ten times or more. The chain combines TRBV6-1 with TRBJ1-1; no definite D call. V was cut by 6 bases and J by 5 bases, with 16 bases left in between. The CDR3 loop spans 14 amino acids. Germline CDR1 and CDR2: MNHNS and SASEGT. This chain's CDR3 is CASRDKIRETEAFF. CDR3 coding DNA: TGTGCCAGCAGAGACAAGATAAGGGAGACTGAAGCTTTCTTT.

This clonotype was counted ten times or more. J is TRBJ1-1 and V is TRBV20-1; D unclear. The CDR3 is made up of 10 amino acids. CDR1 DFQATT and CDR2 SNEGSKA come from the germline V gene (reference sequence). Deletions cut 3 bases from V and 9 bases from J, with 8 bases between. The CDR3 protein is CSASFQKAFF. DNA of the CDR3: TGCAGTGCTAGTTTCCAGAAAGCTTTCTTT.

This clonotype was detected only a few times. The rearrangement links TRBV12-3 or TRBV12-4 to TRBJ1-1; unclear D gene. CDR3 length: 13 amino acids. Deletions cut 8 bases from V and 1 base from J, with 11 bases between. CDR3: CASHSGRNTEAFF. DNA for the CDR3: TGTGCCAGCCATTCGGGAAGGAACACTGAAGCTTTCTTT.

This clonotype was seen repeatedly, ten times or more. The V and J genes are TRBV30 and TRBJ2-7; perhaps TRBD2 as D (6 bases). V was pared by 5 bases and J by 0 bases, with 11 bases between. CDR3 length: 13 amino acids. CDR1 and CDR2 from the germline V gene are GTSNPN and SVGIG (reference sequence). This chain's CDR3 is CAWARDFSYEQYF. CDR3 in DNA: TGTGCCTGGGCGAGGGACTTCTCCTACGAGCAGTACTTC.

The chain carries TRBV6-1 and TRBJ1-4, with 9 bases aligning to TRBD1. The V and J ends lost 2 bases and 10 bases, in that order; junction bases with no gene match: 5. Germline assignment: CDR1 MNHNS and CDR2 SASEGT. CDR3 length: 14 amino acids. The CDR3 spells CASSERDRVGKLFF. The CDR3 DNA sequence: TGTGCCAGCAGTGAACGGGACAGGGTTGGAAAACTGTTTTTT.

This chain links TRBV7-3 with TRBJ1-5, with TRBD1 matching over 8 bases. The CDR3 is 18 amino acids. The junction had 13 bases not matched to a gene; V was cut back by 6 bases and J by 0 bases. Germline CDR1 SGHTA, CDR2 FQGTGA. CDR3 amino acids: CASRVTLGQEFSNQPQHF. CDR3 coding DNA: TGTGCCAGCAGGGTCACCTTGGGACAGGAATTTAGCAATCAGCCCCAGCATTTT.

This clonotype was counted at least ten times. This sequence joins TRBV20-1 and TRBJ1-5; 8 nucleotides line up with TRBD1. Losses at the gene ends were 4 bases for V and 9 bases for J; bases not matched to a gene: 8. The CDR3 runs to 13 residues. CDR1 is DFQATT, CDR2 SNEGSKA, per germline (reference sequence). In DNA form, the CDR3 reads TGCAGTGCTATAGGACAGGGCAAGCGGCCCCAGCATTTT. It encodes CSAIGQGKRPQHF.

The V and J genes are TRBV3-1 and TRBJ2-2; 10 bases align to TRBD2. This CDR3 has 15 residues. V trimming: 5 bases; J trimming: 7 bases; junction bases outside the gene matches: 7. CDR1 is LGHDT and CDR2 is YNNKEL in the germline V gene (reference sequence). As DNA, the CDR3 is TGTGCCAGCAGCTGGCCGGCTAGCGGGAGCGGGGAGCTGTTTTTT. It specifies CASSWPASGSGELFF. Full variable domain (remainder filled in from reference TRBV3-1 and TRBJ2-2): DTAVSQTPKYLVTQMGNDKSIKCEQNLGHDTMYWYKQDSKKFLKIMFSYNNKELIINETVPNRFSPKSPDKAHLNLHINSLELGDSAVYFCASSWPASGSGELFFGEGSRLTVL.

This clonotype has at least ten counts. The chain links TRBV12-5 to TRBJ1-1; 7 bases map to TRBD1. This CDR3 has 14 amino acids. V gave up 4 bases and J gave up 7 bases; unmatched junction bases: 9. CDR1 is LGHNT, CDR2 FRNRAP, per germline. CDR3 amino acids: CASGSSGGRGEAFF. In DNA form, the CDR3 reads TGTGCTAGTGGTTCCTCAGGGGGTCGAGGTGAAGCTTTCTTT.